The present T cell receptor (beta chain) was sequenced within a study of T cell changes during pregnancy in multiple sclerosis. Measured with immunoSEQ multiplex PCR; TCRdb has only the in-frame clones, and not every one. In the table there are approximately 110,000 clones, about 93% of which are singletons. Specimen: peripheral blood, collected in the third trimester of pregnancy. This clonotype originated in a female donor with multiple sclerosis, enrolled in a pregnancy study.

The CDR3 DNA reads as TGCAGCGTTGGCGTAGGGGACGAGCAGTACTTC. It specifies CSVGVGDEQYF. The V gene is TRBV29-1, the J gene TRBJ2-7; TRBD1 might be the D (5 bases). Germline V lookup: CDR1 SQVTM, CDR2 ANQGSEA. V was trimmed by 4 bases and J by 5 bases, leaving 9 bases between them. This CDR3 comprises 11 residues.